Below, 25 T cell receptor beta chains from the same sample are listed, as sequenced in a study of T cell responses to AZD1222 COVID-19 vaccine. Clones were read by immunoSEQ multiplex PCR, and TCRdb kept only the in-frame ones, dropping some. The sample shows roughly 100,000 clones, roughly 89% of them seen only once. Sequenced material: peripheral blood, taken 28 days after the second AZD1222 dose. All receptors come from an adult who received the AZD1222 COVID-19 vaccine.

J is TRBJ1-5 and V is TRBV19; the D gene is possibly TRBD1 (6 bases). The CDR3 contains 14 residues. CDR1 is LNHDA and CDR2 is SQIVND in the germline V gene (reference sequence). The V and J ends lost 2 bases and 3 bases respectively, with 8 bases between them. The CDR3 nucleotides are TGTGCCAGTAGTATAACAGGGACCAATCAGCCCCAGCATTTT. Its protein product is CASSITGTNQPQHF.

This chain uses TRBV6-2 or TRBV6-3 with TRBJ1-1; D gene unclear. In germline, CDR1 is MNHEY, CDR2 SVGEGT. Trimming pared 4 bases from V and 5 bases from J, leaving 17 bases between. CDR3 length equals 15 residues. CDR3 sequence (DNA): TGTGCCAGCAGTTCGCCGGGAGCGGCTAATACTGAAGCTTTCTTT. Its translation is CASSSPGAANTEAFF.

The J gene is TRBJ2-1, the V gene TRBV7-2; 11 bases agree with TRBD2. CDR3 length equals 16 residues. Trimming cost V 1 base and J 9 bases; bases outside gene matches: 8. The germline CDR1 and CDR2 sequences are SGHTA and FQGNSA. Here the CDR3 DNA reads TGTGCCAGCAGCTTAGGGTCTAGCGGGAGGTCTGGTGAGCAGTTCTTC. Protein product: CASSLGSSGRSGEQFF.

The V gene is TRBV6-1, the J gene TRBJ1-5; D remains ambiguous. This CDR3 region has 16 residues. The ends were cut back, 1 base at V and 6 bases at J, with 16 bases in the middle. Germline values: CDR1 MNHNS, CDR2 SASEGT. The CDR3 nucleotides are TGTGCCAGCAGTGAAGAAACGTTTTGGGGAGGTCAGCCCCAGCATTTT. This translates into CASSEETFWGGQPQHF.

The rearrangement joins TRBV19 to TRBJ2-5; TRBD2 matches at 7 bases. This CDR3 is built from 18 residues. After removal of 0 bases from V and 1 base from J, the junction contained 11 bases not matched to a gene. Looked up from germline, CDR1 is LNHDA and CDR2 is SQIVND (reference sequence). CDR3 DNA sequence: TGTGCCAGTAGTATAGATCCCTCGTCGGCTAGCGGCCAAGAGACCCAGTACTTC. Residues: CASSIDPSSASGQETQYF.

The rearrangement links TRBV6-2 or TRBV6-3 to TRBJ2-5; 12 bases fit TRBD2. V trimming: 4 bases; J trimming: 0 bases; junction bases outside the gene matches: 3. The germline CDR1 and CDR2 sequences are MNHEY and SVGEGT. The CDR3 runs 16 residues. CDR3 loop: CASSLGLAGNQETQYF. Written as DNA, the CDR3 is TGTGCCAGCAGTTTAGGACTAGCGGGGAACCAAGAGACCCAGTACTTC.

V gene TRBV5-1 combines with J gene TRBJ2-3; TRBD2 might be the D (6 bases). V dropped 7 bases and J dropped 0 bases, with 21 bases sitting between them. CDR3 length equals 17 residues. Germline V gene sequence: CDR1 SGHRS, CDR2 YFSETQ. In DNA, the CDR3 is TGCGCCAGCGCACGACTTAGCGGAGGTCGGAGCACAGATACGCAGTATTTT. It codes for CASARLSGGRSTDTQYF.

This chain links TRBV30 with TRBJ2-5; 7 positions agree with TRBD2. CDR1 GTSNPN and CDR2 SVGIG come from the germline V gene (reference sequence). J gave up 4 bases and V 4 bases, and 6 bases lay outside the gene matches. The CDR3 extends over 13 amino acids. CDR3 residues: CAWTVLASETQYF. CDR3 DNA: TGTGCCTGGACCGTACTAGCGTCAGAGACCCAGTACTTC.

The J gene is TRBJ1-2, the V gene TRBV5-6; no reliable D call. This CDR3 is 13 amino acids long. Germline CDR1 is SGHDT and CDR2 is YYEEEE. V was cut by 0 bases and J by 5 bases, with 8 bases left in between. CDR3 protein: CASSLDPRYGYTF. The CDR3 DNA sequence: TGTGCCAGCAGCTTGGACCCGAGGTATGGCTACACCTTC. The full variable domain, rest sourced from reference TRBV5-6 and TRBJ1-2, is DAGVTQSPTHLIKTRGQQVTLRCSPKSGHDTVSWYQQALGQGPQFIFQYYEEEERQRGNFPDRFSGHQFPNYSSELNVNALLLGDSALYLCASSLDPRYGYTFGSGTRLTVV.

This clone was counted once. This sequence joins TRBV7-8 and TRBJ2-7; 10 nucleotides line up with TRBD1. Germline V lookup: CDR1 SGHVS, CDR2 FQNEAQ. This CDR3 contains 14 residues. V trimming: 5 bases; J trimming: 4 bases; junction bases outside the gene matches: 5. CDR3 coding DNA: TGTGCCAGCAGCGCGACAGGGGGCGAGTACGAGCAGTACTTC. Protein: CASSATGGEYEQYF.

The chain couples TRBV6-5 to TRBJ2-7; 11 nucleotides agree with TRBD1. Germline CDR1 and CDR2: MNHEY and SVGAGI. The length of the CDR3 is 13 residues. J gave up 4 bases and V 6 bases, and 2 bases lay outside the gene matches. DNA for the CDR3: TGTGCCAGCAGGGACAGGGGGCAATACGAGCAGTACTTC. Amino acid sequence: CASRDRGQYEQYF.

The rearrangement uses TRBV3-1 (or the pseudogene TRBV3-2) and TRBJ1-5; D is uncertain. Germline CDR1 is LGHDT and CDR2 is YNNKEL (reference sequence). This CDR3 is 14 amino acids long. V gave up 4 bases and J gave up 0 bases, with 7 bases separating them. The CDR3 nucleotides read TGTGCCAGCAGCCCTAGAAATAGCAATCAGCCCCAGCATTTT. Translated: CASSPRNSNQPQHF.

This chain uses TRBV10-1 with TRBJ2-7; 7 bases agree with TRBD1. Germline V gene sequence: CDR1 WNHNN, CDR2 SYGVQD (reference sequence). With 4 bases clipped from V and 5 bases from J, the junction kept 8 bases outside the gene matches. The length of the CDR3 is 14 residues. DNA of the CDR3: TGCGCCAGCAGTGCATACAGGGGCAACAACGAGCAGTACTTC. It specifies CASSAYRGNNEQYF.

The chain uses TRBV5-1 and TRBJ1-1; D may be TRBD1 (5 bases). The CDR3 loop spans 14 amino acids. Trimming left V 6 bases short and J 1 base short, with 13 bases between. In germline, CDR1 is SGHRS, CDR2 YFSETQ. CDR3 sequence (DNA): TGCGCCAGCAACGGCATGGGACGGAACACTGAAGCTTTCTTT. Its translation is CASNGMGRNTEAFF. The whole variable domain, remainder taken from reference TRBV5-1 and TRBJ1-1, is KAGVTQTPRYLIKTRGQQVTLSCSPISGHRSVSWYQQTPGQGLQFLFEYFSETQRNKGNFPGRFSGRQFSNSRSEMNVSTLELGDSALYLCASNGMGRNTEAFFGQGTRLTVV.

In DNA form, the CDR3 reads TGTGCCAGCAATGGCCAGGTATTAGAAAAACTGTTTTTT. It specifies CASNGQVLEKLFF. The chain couples TRBV2 to TRBJ1-4; D unresolved. Germline V lookup: CDR1 SNHLY, CDR2 FYNNEI. Trimming pared 7 bases from V and 8 bases from J, leaving 14 bases between. CDR3 length: 13 residues.

The rearrangement links TRBV7-8 to TRBJ2-7; TRBD2 is a possible D gene (5 bases). CDR1 is SGHVS, CDR2 FQNEAQ, per germline. Trimming shortened V by 5 bases and J by 4 bases, and 12 bases separated the two germline ends. This CDR3 has 13 residues. The CDR3 nucleotides read TGTGCCAGCAGCCACATAAGCGGTTACGAGCAGTACTTC. This encodes CASSHISGYEQYF.

The rearrangement joins TRBV28 to TRBJ1-5, with D perhaps TRBD1 (5 bases). This CDR3 region has 12 residues. V lost 5 bases and J lost 7, with 9 bases in between. In germline, CDR1 is MDHEN, CDR2 SYDVKM. CDR3 amino acids: CASSPRAQPQHF. The CDR3 DNA reads TGTGCCAGCAGTCCCAGGGCACAGCCCCAGCATTTT.

The chain uses TRBV30 and TRBJ1-5; D is uncertain. The germline V gene encodes CDR1 GTSNPN and CDR2 SVGIG (reference sequence). This CDR3 is 14 amino acids long. V lost 0 bases and J lost 4, with 10 bases in between. The DNA for the CDR3 is TGTGCCTGGAGTGTACAAGTTGGTAATCAGCCCCAGCATTTT. Residues: CAWSVQVGNQPQHF.

J is TRBJ2-7 and V is TRBV10-3; tentative D call: TRBD2 (5 bases). This CDR3 has 14 amino acids. V was clipped by 3 bases and J by 5 bases, with 14 bases between them. Germline V CDR1 and CDR2: ENHRY, SYGVKD. The CDR3 region is CAISEGPTRDEQYF. The DNA for the CDR3 is TGTGCCATCAGTGAAGGGCCCACTAGGGACGAGCAGTACTTC.

The chain has TRBV19 and TRBJ2-3, with D possibly being TRBD2 (6 bases). The CDR3 has 14 residues. CDR1 and CDR2 from the germline V gene are LNHDA and SQIVND (reference sequence). Deletions cut 6 bases from V and 2 bases from J, with 12 bases between. CDR3 sequence: CASSAGRNTDTQYF. The CDR3 DNA sequence: TGTGCCAGTAGCGCGGGACGGAACACAGATACGCAGTATTTT.

The chain employs TRBV7-2 and TRBJ2-7, with a possible D match to TRBD2 (5 bases). The V gene lost 1 base and the J gene lost 1 base, with 11 bases spanning the gap. The germline V gene encodes CDR1 SGHTA and CDR2 FQGNSA. The CDR3 is made up of 15 amino acids. For the CDR3, the DNA is TGTGCCAGCAGCTTAGGGCTAGCACCATCCTACGAGCAGTACTTC. Translating gives CASSLGLAPSYEQYF.

The chain carries TRBV7-9 and TRBJ1-4; TRBD1 is a possible D gene (5 bases). The CDR3 loop spans 16 amino acids. In germline, CDR1 is SEHNR, CDR2 FQNEAQ (reference sequence). The V gene lost 4 bases and the J gene lost 3 bases, with 15 bases spanning the gap. The CDR3 sequence is CASSSHPGTSNEKLFF. CDR3 nucleotides: TGTGCCAGCAGCTCCCACCCCGGGACCTCTAATGAAAAACTGTTTTTT.

In nucleotides, the CDR3 is TGTGCCATCAGTGCATCCGGGGCTTACGAGCAGTACTTC. Its protein is CAISASGAYEQYF. The J gene is TRBJ2-7, the V gene TRBV10-3; D possibly matches TRBD1 or TRBD2 (5 bases each). V gave up 4 bases and J gave up 4 bases, with 11 bases separating them. Germline loops: CDR1 ENHRY, CDR2 SYGVKD. This CDR3 has 13 residues.

V and J are TRBV21-1 and TRBJ1-3. TRBV21-1 is a pseudogene segment. This CDR3 has 18 amino acids. CDR3 in DNA: TGTGCCAGCAGCAAAGCGCGAAGGGAGGGAGCCTCTGGAAACACCATATATTTT. Translating it yields CASSKARREGASGNTIYF.

V and J are TRBV2 and TRBJ1-1; perhaps TRBD1 as D (6 bases). Germline V gene sequence: CDR1 SNHLY, CDR2 FYNNEI. Trimming took 8 bases from V and 0 from J, leaving 13 bases between them. CDR3 length: 14 amino acids. CDR3 region: CASLRGRLNTEAFF. DNA for the CDR3: TGTGCCAGCCTACGGGGGCGACTGAACACTGAAGCTTTCTTT. Supplemented by reference TRBV2 and TRBJ1-1, the full variable domain reads EPEVTQTPSHQVTQMGQEVILRCVPISNHLYFYWYRQILGQKVEFLVSFYNNEISEKSEIFDDQFSVERPDGSNFTLKIRSTKLEDSAMYFCASLRGRLNTEAFFGQGTRLTVV.